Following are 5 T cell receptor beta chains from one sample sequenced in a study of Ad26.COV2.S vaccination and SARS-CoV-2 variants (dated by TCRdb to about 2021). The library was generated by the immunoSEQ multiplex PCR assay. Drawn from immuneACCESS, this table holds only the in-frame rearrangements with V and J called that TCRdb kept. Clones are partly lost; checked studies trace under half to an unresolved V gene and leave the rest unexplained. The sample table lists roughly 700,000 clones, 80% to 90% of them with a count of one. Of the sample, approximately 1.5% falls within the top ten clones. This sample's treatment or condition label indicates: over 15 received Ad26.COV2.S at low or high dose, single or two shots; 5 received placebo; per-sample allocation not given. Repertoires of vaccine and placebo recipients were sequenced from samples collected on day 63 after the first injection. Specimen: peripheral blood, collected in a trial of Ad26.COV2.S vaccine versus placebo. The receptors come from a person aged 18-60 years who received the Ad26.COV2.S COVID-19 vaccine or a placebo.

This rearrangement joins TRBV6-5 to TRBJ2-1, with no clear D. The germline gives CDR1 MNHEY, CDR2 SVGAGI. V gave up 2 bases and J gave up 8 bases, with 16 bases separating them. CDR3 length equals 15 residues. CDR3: CASSYSLGFVDEQFF. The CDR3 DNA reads TGTGCCAGCAGTTACAGCCTGGGGTTCGTCGATGAGCAGTTCTTC.

CDR3 in amino acids: CASSFFRGSGANVLTF. The CDR3 nucleotides read TGTGCCAGCAGCTTTTTCAGGGGATCTGGGGCCAACGTCCTGACTTTC. The chain combines TRBV7-2 with TRBJ2-6, with D perhaps TRBD1 (6 bases). CDR1 and CDR2 from the germline V gene are SGHTA and FQGNSA. V was cut by 3 bases and J by 1 base, with 10 bases left in between. This CDR3 is 16 amino acids long.

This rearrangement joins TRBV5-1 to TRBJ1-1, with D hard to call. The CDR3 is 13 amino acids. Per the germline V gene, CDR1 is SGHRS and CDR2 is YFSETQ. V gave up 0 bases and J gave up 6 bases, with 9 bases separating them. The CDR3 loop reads CASSLGGIAEAFF. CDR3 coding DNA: TGCGCCAGCAGCTTGGGGGGAATAGCTGAAGCTTTCTTT.

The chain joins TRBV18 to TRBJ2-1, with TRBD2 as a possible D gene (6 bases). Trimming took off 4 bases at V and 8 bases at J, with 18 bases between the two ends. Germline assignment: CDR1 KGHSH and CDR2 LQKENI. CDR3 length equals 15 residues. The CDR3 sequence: CASSRFVGEEDEQFF. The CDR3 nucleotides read TGTGCCAGCTCACGGTTTGTGGGGGAGGAAGATGAGCAGTTCTTC.

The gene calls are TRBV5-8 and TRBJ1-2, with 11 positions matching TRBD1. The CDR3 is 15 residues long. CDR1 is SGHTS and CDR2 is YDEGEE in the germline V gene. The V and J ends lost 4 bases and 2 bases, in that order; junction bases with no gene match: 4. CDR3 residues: CASSLGQGANYGYTF. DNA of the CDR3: TGTGCCAGCAGCCTCGGACAGGGGGCAAACTATGGCTACACCTTC.